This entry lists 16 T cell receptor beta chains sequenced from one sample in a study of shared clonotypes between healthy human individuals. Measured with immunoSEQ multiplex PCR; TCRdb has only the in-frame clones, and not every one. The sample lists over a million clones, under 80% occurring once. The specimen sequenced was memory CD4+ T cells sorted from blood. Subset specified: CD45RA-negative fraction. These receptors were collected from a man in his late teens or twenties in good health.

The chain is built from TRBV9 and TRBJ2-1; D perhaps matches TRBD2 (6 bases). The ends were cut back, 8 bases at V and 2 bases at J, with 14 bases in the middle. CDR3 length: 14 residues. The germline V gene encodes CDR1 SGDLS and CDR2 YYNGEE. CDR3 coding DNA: TGTGCCAGTAACCGGGGGATGGCCTACAATGAGCAGTTCTTC. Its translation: CASNRGMAYNEQFF.

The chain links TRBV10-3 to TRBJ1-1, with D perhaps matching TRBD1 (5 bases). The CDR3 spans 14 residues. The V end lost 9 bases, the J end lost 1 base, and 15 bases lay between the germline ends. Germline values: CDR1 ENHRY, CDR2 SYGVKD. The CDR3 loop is CAIREGLKNTEAFF. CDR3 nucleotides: TGTGCCATTCGGGAGGGGCTGAAGAACACTGAAGCTTTCTTT.

The DNA of the CDR3 is TGTGCCAGCAGACCTGGACAGGGGACGATCTACGAGCAGTACTTC. This encodes CASRPGQGTIYEQYF. The V call is TRBV27, the J call TRBJ2-7; 9 bases line up with TRBD1. Germline V gene lookup returns CDR1 MNHEY and CDR2 SMNVEV (reference sequence). The CDR3 is 15 amino acids. The junction had 9 bases not matched to a gene; V was cut back by 6 bases and J by 3 bases.

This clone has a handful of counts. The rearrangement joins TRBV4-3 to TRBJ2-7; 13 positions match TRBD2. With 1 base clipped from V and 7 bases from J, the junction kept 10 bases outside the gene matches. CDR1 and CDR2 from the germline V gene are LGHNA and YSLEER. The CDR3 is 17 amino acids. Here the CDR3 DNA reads TGCGCCAGCAGCCAAGGGACTAGCGGGAGTCTCGGGTCTGAGCAGTACTTC. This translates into CASSQGTSGSLGSEQYF.

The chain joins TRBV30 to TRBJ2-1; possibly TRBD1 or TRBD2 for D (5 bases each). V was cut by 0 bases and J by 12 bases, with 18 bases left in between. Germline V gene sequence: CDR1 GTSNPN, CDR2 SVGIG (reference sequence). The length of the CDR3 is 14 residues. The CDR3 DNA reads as TGTGCCTGGAGTGTGGGTAGGGACGGCTCACGGCAGTTCTTC. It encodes CAWSVGRDGSRQFF.

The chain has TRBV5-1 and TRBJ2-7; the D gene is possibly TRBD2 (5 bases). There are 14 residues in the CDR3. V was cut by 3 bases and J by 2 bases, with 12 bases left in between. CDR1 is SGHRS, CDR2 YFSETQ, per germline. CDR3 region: CASSSEGGTYEQYF. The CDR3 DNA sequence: TGCGCCAGCAGCTCGGAAGGAGGAACCTACGAGCAGTACTTC.

The CDR3 reads CASSRLVLGPNEQFF. The CDR3, as DNA: TGTGCCAGCAGTCGGTTGGTTCTAGGGCCCAATGAGCAGTTCTTC. The chain joins TRBV6-1 to TRBJ2-1; D remains unclear. The ends were cut back, 5 bases at V and 6 bases at J, with 17 bases in the middle. The germline V gene has CDR1 MNHNS and CDR2 SASEGT. The CDR3 sequence is 15 residues long.

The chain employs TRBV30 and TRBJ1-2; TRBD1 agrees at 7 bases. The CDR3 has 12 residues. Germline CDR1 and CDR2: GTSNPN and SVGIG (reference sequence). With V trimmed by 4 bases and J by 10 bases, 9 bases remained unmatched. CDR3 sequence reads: CAWKKNRGPYTF. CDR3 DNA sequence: TGTGCCTGGAAGAAGAACAGGGGCCCCTACACCTTC.

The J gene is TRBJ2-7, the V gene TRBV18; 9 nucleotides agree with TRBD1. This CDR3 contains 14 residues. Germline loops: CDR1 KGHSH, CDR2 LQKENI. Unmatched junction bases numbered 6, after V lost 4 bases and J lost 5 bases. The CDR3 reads CASSLPGTGNEQYF. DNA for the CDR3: TGTGCCAGCTCACTACCCGGGACAGGGAACGAGCAGTACTTC.

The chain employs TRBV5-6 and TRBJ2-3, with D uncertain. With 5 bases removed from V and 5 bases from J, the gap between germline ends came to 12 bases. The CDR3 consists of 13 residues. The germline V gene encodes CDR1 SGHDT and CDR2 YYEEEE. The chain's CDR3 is CASSFLSKDTQYF. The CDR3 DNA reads TGTGCCAGCAGTTTTTTGTCAAAAGATACGCAGTATTTT.

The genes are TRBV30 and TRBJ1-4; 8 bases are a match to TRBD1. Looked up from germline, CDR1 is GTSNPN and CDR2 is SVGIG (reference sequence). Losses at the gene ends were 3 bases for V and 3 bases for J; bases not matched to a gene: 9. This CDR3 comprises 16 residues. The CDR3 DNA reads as TGTGCCTGGAGCCCGGACAGGGTTCCTTCTAATGAAAAACTGTTTTTT. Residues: CAWSPDRVPSNEKLFF.

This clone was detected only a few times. The CDR3 DNA reads as TGTGCCAGCAGTGGGCAGGGGACGGTCTATGGCTACACCTTC. It codes for CASSGQGTVYGYTF. The V gene is TRBV7-2, the J gene TRBJ1-2, with TRBD1 as a possible D gene (6 bases). Trimming took off 6 bases at V and 4 bases at J, with 15 bases between the two ends. There are 14 residues in the CDR3. CDR1 SGHTA and CDR2 FQGNSA come from the germline V gene.

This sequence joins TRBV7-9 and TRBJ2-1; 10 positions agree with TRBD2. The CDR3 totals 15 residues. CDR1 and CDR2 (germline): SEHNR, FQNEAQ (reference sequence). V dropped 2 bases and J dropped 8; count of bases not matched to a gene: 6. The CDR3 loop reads CASSLYLAGVHEQFF. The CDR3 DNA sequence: TGTGCCAGCAGCTTATATCTAGCGGGAGTCCATGAGCAGTTCTTC. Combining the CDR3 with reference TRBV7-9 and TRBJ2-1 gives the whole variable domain DTGVSQNPRHKITKRGQNVTFRCDPISEHNRLYWYRQTLGQGPEFLTYFQNEAQLEKSRLLSDRFSAERPKGSFSTLEIQRTEQGDSAMYLCASSLYLAGVHEQFFGPGTRLTVL.

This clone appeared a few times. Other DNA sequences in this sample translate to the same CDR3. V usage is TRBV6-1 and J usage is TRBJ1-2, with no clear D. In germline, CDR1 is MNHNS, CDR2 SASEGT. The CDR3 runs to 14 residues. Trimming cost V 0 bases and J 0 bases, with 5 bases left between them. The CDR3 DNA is TGTGCCAGCAGTGAAGCCGGAGCTAACTATGGCTACACCTTC. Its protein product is CASSEAGANYGYTF.

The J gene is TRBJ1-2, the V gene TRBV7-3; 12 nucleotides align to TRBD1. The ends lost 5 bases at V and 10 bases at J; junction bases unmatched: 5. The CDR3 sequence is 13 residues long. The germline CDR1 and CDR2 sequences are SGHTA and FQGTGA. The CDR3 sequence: CASSPGTGGVYTF. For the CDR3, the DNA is TGTGCCAGCAGCCCCGGGACAGGGGGCGTCTACACCTTC.

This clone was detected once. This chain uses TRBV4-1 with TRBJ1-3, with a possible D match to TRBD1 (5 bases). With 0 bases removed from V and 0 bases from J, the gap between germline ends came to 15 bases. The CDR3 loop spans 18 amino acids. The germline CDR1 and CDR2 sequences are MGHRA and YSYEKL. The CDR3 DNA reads TGCGCCAGCAGCCAAGATCCGGGGGGGGATAGCTCTGGAAACACCATATATTTT. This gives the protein CASSQDPGGDSSGNTIYF.